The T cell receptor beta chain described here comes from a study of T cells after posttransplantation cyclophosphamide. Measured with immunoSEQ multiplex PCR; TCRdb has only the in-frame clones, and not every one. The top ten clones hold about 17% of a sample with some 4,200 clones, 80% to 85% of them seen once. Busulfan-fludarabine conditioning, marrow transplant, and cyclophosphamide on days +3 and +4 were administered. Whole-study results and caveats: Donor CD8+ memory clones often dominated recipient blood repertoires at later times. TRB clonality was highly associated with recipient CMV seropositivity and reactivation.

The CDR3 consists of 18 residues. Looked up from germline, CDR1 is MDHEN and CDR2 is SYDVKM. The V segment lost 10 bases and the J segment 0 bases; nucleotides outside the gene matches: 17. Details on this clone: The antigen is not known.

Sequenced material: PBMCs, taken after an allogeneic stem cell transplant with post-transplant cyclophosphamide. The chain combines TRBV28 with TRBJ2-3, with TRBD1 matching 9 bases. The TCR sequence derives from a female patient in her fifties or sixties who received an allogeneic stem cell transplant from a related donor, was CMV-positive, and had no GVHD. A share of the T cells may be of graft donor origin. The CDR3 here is CAIDPDRGGLVSTDTQYF. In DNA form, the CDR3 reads TGTGCCATCGACCCGGACAGGGGAGGGTTGGTTAGCACAGATACGCAGTATTTT.